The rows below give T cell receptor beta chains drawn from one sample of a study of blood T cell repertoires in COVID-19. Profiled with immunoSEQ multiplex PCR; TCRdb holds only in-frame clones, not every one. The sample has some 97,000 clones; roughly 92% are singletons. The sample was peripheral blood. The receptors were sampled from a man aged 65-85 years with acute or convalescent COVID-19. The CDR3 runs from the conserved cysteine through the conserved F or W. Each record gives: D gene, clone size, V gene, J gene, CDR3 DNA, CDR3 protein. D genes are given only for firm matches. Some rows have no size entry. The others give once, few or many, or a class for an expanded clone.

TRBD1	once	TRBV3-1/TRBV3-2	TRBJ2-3	TGTGCCAGCAGCCTAGGGACAGGCCCCGATACGCAGTATTTT	CASSLGTGPDTQYF
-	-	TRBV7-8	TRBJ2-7	TGTGCCAGCAGCACACAACCGGGATCCTACGAGCAGTACTTC	CASSTQPGSYEQYF
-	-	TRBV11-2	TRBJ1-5	TGTGCCAGCAGCCTGGACAGTTTGCAGCCCCAGCATTTT	CASSLDSLQPQHF
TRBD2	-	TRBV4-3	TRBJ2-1	TGCGCCAGCAGCCATACTAGCGGGAGCTACAATGAGCAGTTCTTC	CASSHTSGSYNEQFF
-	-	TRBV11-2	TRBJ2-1	TGTGCCAGCAGCTTAGAGGGGCAGACCGGCTACAATGAGCAGTTCTTC	CASSLEGQTGYNEQFF
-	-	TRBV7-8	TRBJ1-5	TGTGCCAGCAGTAGGGGGTTGAATCAGCCCCAGCATTTT	CASSRGLNQPQHF
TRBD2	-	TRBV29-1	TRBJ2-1	TGCAGCGTTGCGGGGAGGGAAAAAAATGAGCAGTTCTTC	CSVAGREKNEQFF
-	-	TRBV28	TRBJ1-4	TGTGCCAGCAGCTTAGGGGGGGCTAATGAAAAACTGTTTTTT	CASSLGGANEKLFF
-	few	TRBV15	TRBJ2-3	TGTGCCACCAGCAGAGATCCCCAGGGCCTCACAGATACGCAGTATTTT	CATSRDPQGLTDTQYF
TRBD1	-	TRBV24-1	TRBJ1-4	TGTGCCACCAGTGATCAGTCCGGGACAGGGGGAGAAAAACTGTTTTTT	CATSDQSGTGGEKLFF
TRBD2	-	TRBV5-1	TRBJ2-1	TGCGCCAGCAGCGGCGGGGGGTCCTACAATGAGCAGTTCTTC	CASSGGGSYNEQFF
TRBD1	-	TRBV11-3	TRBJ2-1	TGTGCCAGCAGCTTATATGGCCTCGCAGGGGGTCACAATGAGCAGTTCTTC	CASSLYGLAGGHNEQFF
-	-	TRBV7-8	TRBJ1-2	TGTGCCAGCAGCCGGAGACAGAAGGATATGAATGGGGGCTACACCTTC	CASSRRQKDMNGGYTF
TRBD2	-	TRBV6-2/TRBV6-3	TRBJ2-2	TGTGCCAGCAGTGGATTGGGACTAGCGGGAGGGAACACCGGGGAGCTGTTTTTT	CASSGLGLAGGNTGELFF
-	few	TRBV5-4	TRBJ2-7	TGTGCCAGCCGGGAGTGGGACCGCTCCTACGAGCAGTACTTC	CASREWDRSYEQYF